These 32 T cell receptor beta chains came from one sample sequenced in a study of cytomegalovirus exposure and HLA in healthy donors. PCR involved 60 Vbeta and 13 Jbeta primers. Produced via immunoSEQ multiplex PCR; TCRdb's table is partial and in-frame only. The sample consists of under 70,000 clones, about two thirds of them appearing once. Material: PBMCs. Source of these receptors: a woman aged 25 to 45 in good health and CMV-seronegative.

The V and J genes are TRBV5-1 and TRBJ2-3; D is unclear. This CDR3 comprises 13 residues. Trimming cost V 1 base and J 6 bases, with 9 bases left between them. In germline, CDR1 is SGHRS, CDR2 YFSETQ. The CDR3 DNA is TGCGCCAGCAGCTTGACGGTCGGGGATACGCAGTATTTT. Residues: CASSLTVGDTQYF. The variable domain in full, with the rest retrieved from reference TRBV5-1 and TRBJ2-3, is KAGVTQTPRYLIKTRGQQVTLSCSPISGHRSVSWYQQTPGQGLQFLFEYFSETQRNKGNFPGRFSGRQFSNSRSEMNVSTLELGDSALYLCASSLTVGDTQYFGPGTRLTVL.

The chain joins TRBV6-5 to TRBJ2-2; D is unresolved. The germline V and J ends were trimmed by 6 bases and 0 bases, with 11 bases remaining between them. From germline, CDR1 is MNHEY and CDR2 SVGAGI. CDR3 size: 15 residues. The CDR3 protein is CASSLGQANTGELFF. In DNA form, the CDR3 reads TGTGCCAGCAGCCTTGGGCAGGCGAACACCGGGGAGCTGTTTTTT.

This rearrangement joins TRBV2 to TRBJ2-1; 10 bases align to TRBD2. Trimming took 6 bases from V and 7 from J; bases not matched to a gene: 12. The CDR3 runs 16 residues. Germline V gene lookup returns CDR1 SNHLY and CDR2 FYNNEI. For the CDR3, the DNA is TGTGCCAGCAGCACCAGCGGGGGGGCCGGGGGGAATGAGCAGTTCTTC. Translating gives CASSTSGGAGGNEQFF.

This clone was found a few times. This chain uses TRBV6-5 with TRBJ2-7, with no clear D. The CDR3 is 13 residues long. Germline lookup yields CDR1 MNHEY and CDR2 SVGAGI. V lost 2 bases and J 2 bases, leaving 7 bases between the germline ends. The chain's CDR3 is CASSYSLPYEQYF. In nucleotides, the CDR3 is TGTGCCAGCAGTTACAGCCTTCCCTACGAGCAGTACTTC.

The chain couples TRBV6-1 to TRBJ2-5, with D unresolved. Gene TRBJ2-7 matches the end of the DNA better, so the J call may be wrong. The length of the CDR3 is 12 residues. In germline, CDR1 is MNHNS, CDR2 SASEGT. The CDR3 loop reads CASSWASYEQYF. The CDR3, as DNA: TGTGCCAGCAGTTGGGCCTCCTACGAGCAGTACTTC.

This chain joins TRBV29-1 and TRBJ2-3; 7 nucleotides agree with TRBD1. V lost 4 bases to trimming and J lost 0 bases; unmatched junction nucleotides: 10. The CDR3 spans 16 residues. CDR1 and CDR2 from the germline V gene are SQVTM and ANQGSEA. CDR3 nucleotides: TGCAGCGTTGGCATTACAGGGGCAAGTAGCACAGATACGCAGTATTTT. Its protein is CSVGITGASSTDTQYF.

This chain links TRBV6-5 with TRBJ2-3; D is unclear. This CDR3 contains 15 residues. Germline V gives CDR1 MNHEY, CDR2 SVGAGI. V was pared by 6 bases and J by 0 bases, with 13 bases between. CDR3 loop: CASRKLLTSTDTQYF. The CDR3 DNA is TGTGCCAGCAGGAAACTTCTCACTAGCACAGATACGCAGTATTTT.

This rearrangement joins TRBV18 to TRBJ2-3, with 9 nucleotides matching TRBD2. The trim removed 4 bases at V and 4 bases at J, leaving 6 bases unmatched. This CDR3 has 15 residues. The V gene's germline CDR1 is KGHSH and CDR2 LQKENI. This chain's CDR3 is CASSQSRGGSDTQYF. The DNA for the CDR3 is TGTGCCAGCTCACAGTCGCGGGGGGGCTCAGATACGCAGTATTTT.

The V and J genes are TRBV7-2 and TRBJ1-5; maybe TRBD1 (6 bases). The V and J ends lost 1 base and 1 base respectively, with 8 bases between them. Germline V gene sequence: CDR1 SGHTA, CDR2 FQGNSA. The CDR3 sequence is 15 residues long. CDR3 protein: CASSLGQVSNQPQHF. The CDR3 DNA reads TGTGCCAGCAGCTTAGGACAGGTGAGCAATCAGCCCCAGCATTTT.

This sequence joins TRBV7-9 and TRBJ1-1; D perhaps matches TRBD1 (6 bases). CDR3 length equals 13 residues. V was shortened by 6 bases and J by 3 bases, with 11 bases between the two germline ends. The germline CDR1 and CDR2 sequences are SEHNR and FQNEAQ (reference sequence). The CDR3 nucleotides are TGTGCCAGCAGAACAGGGCTTTACACTGAAGCTTTCTTT. This codes for CASRTGLYTEAFF.

This clone was counted only a few times. Since a much larger clone is just one base distant, this may be a read error. This chain links TRBV7-9 with TRBJ2-7; the match to TRBD2 covers 10 bases. The CDR3 covers 13 residues. With V trimmed by 7 bases and J by 3 bases, 3 bases remained unmatched. Germline V gene data show CDR1 as SEHNR and CDR2 as FQNEAQ (reference sequence). The CDR3 DNA reads TGTGCCAGCATCTGGACTAGCGGCTACGAGCAGTACTTC. This gives the protein CASIWTSGYEQYF.

This clone was counted once. This sequence joins TRBV11-2 and TRBJ2-1, with no clear D. Trimming left V 6 bases short and J 0 bases short, with 12 bases between. The CDR3 contains 15 residues. Germline V lookup: CDR1 SGHAT, CDR2 FQNNGV. In DNA form, the CDR3 reads TGTGCCAGCAGGCGGCCCGGAGCCTCCTACAATGAGCAGTTCTTC. Residues: CASRRPGASYNEQFF.

The chain carries TRBV27 and TRBJ2-7; 7 nucleotides match TRBD1. CDR3 length: 13 amino acids. After removal of 2 bases from V and 3 bases from J, the junction contained 1 base not matched to a gene. The V gene's germline CDR1 is MNHEY and CDR2 SMNVEV (reference sequence). The CDR3 sequence is CASSLRQGYEQYF. CDR3 in DNA: TGTGCCAGCAGTTTAAGACAGGGCTACGAGCAGTACTTC.

The sample holds a few counts of this clone. V and J are TRBV4-1 and TRBJ1-1; the D is unclear. Germline assignment: CDR1 MGHRA and CDR2 YSYEKL. V was cut by 0 bases and J by 8 bases, with 22 bases left in between. This CDR3 contains 17 residues. The CDR3 here is CASSQEEIAVTAGEAFF. CDR3 sequence (DNA): TGCGCCAGCAGCCAAGAAGAAATTGCGGTGACGGCGGGCGAAGCTTTCTTT.

The chain uses TRBV6-1 and TRBJ2-1, with TRBD1 matching 7 bases. Germline values: CDR1 MNHNS, CDR2 SASEGT. Trimming at V came to 3 bases and at J to 2 bases, leaving 4 bases not matched to a gene. The CDR3 is made up of 15 amino acids. This CDR3 reads CASSETGLAYNEQFF. CDR3 DNA: TGTGCCAGCAGTGAGACAGGGTTGGCCTACAATGAGCAGTTCTTC.

Comments on this clone: The sample carries other DNA sequences with the same CDR3. The CDR3 sequence is CASSDNRSPLHF. The CDR3 nucleotides are TGTGCCAGCAGTGACAACCGGTCACCCCTCCACTTT. The rearrangement joins TRBV6-1 to TRBJ1-6; D is unclear. This CDR3 has 12 residues. The V and J ends lost 3 bases and 10 bases respectively, with 7 bases between them. CDR1 and CDR2 from the germline V gene are MNHNS and SASEGT.

CDR3 region: CASEGGGAVGELFF. The CDR3 DNA reads as TGTGCCAGCGAGGGCGGGGGGGCGGTCGGGGAGCTGTTTTTT. This chain connects TRBV6-1 to TRBJ2-2, with 9 bases that match TRBD2. This CDR3 spans 14 amino acids. From germline, CDR1 is MNHNS and CDR2 SASEGT. V shed 8 bases, J shed 7 bases, and the junction held 8 bases outside the gene matches.

This clone was seen a few times. V and J are TRBV4-2 and TRBJ1-2; 7 nucleotides match TRBD1. Germline CDR1 reads LGHNA; CDR2 reads YNFKEQ. The CDR3 length is 15 residues. V gave up 3 bases and J gave up 0 bases; unmatched junction bases: 4. Written as DNA, the CDR3 is TGTGCCAGCAGCCACCAGACAGGGTCTAACTATGGCTACACCTTC. Translated: CASSHQTGSNYGYTF.

The gene calls are TRBV27 and TRBJ2-1; 7 bases are shared with TRBD2. Trimming cost V 4 bases and J 6 bases; bases outside gene matches: 9. This CDR3 is 15 amino acids long. Germline assignment: CDR1 MNHEY and CDR2 SMNVEV (reference sequence). The CDR3 is CASSSTAGLGNEQFF. The DNA for the CDR3 is TGTGCCAGCAGTTCCACAGCGGGGCTCGGCAATGAGCAGTTCTTC.

This sequence joins TRBV28 and TRBJ2-3; 8 nucleotides match TRBD2. V gave up 3 bases and J gave up 0 bases; unmatched junction bases: 14. The CDR3 runs to 19 residues. Germline V gene sequence: CDR1 MDHEN, CDR2 SYDVKM. The DNA for the CDR3 is TGTGCCAGCAGTTTCTGGACTGGTAGCGGGACATCTAGCACAGATACGCAGTATTTT. As protein: CASSFWTGSGTSSTDTQYF. The full variable domain, rest sourced from reference TRBV28 and TRBJ2-3, is DVKVTQSSRYLVKRTGEKVFLECVQDMDHENMFWYRQDPGLGLRLIYFSYDVKMKEKGDIPEGYSVSREKKERFSLILESASTNQTSMYLCASSFWTGSGTSSTDTQYFGPGTRLTVL.

This chain uses TRBV30 with TRBJ2-1; 7 bases line up with TRBD1. Looked up from germline, CDR1 is GTSNPN and CDR2 is SVGIG (reference sequence). CDR3 length equals 14 residues. The V gene end was trimmed by 5 bases and the J gene end by 1 base; junction bases not matched to a gene: 5. The CDR3 sequence is CAWARGQSYNEQFF. In DNA, the CDR3 is TGTGCCTGGGCGAGGGGGCAATCCTACAATGAGCAGTTCTTC.

There are a few counts of this clone. This chain joins TRBV5-6 and TRBJ2-7, with 11 positions matching TRBD2. Germline-derived CDR1 and CDR2 are SGHDT and YYEEEE. Trimming took 4 bases from V and 4 from J; bases not matched to a gene: 4. The CDR3 extends over 14 amino acids. This chain's CDR3 is CASSLAGGRYEQYF. The CDR3 coding sequence is TGTGCCAGCAGCCTAGCGGGGGGAAGGTACGAGCAGTACTTC.

The chain is built from TRBV7-9 and TRBJ2-3, with TRBD2 matching over 11 bases. Germline CDR1 is SEHNR and CDR2 is FQNEAQ (reference sequence). The CDR3 consists of 16 residues. V trimming: 5 bases; J trimming: 6 bases; junction bases outside the gene matches: 10. Here the CDR3 DNA reads TGTGCCAGCAGCCTCTCGGCGACTAGCGGGGCGGATACGCAGTATTTT. Its translation is CASSLSATSGADTQYF. Full variable domain (outside the CDR3, taken from reference TRBV7-9 and TRBJ2-3): DTGVSQNPRHKITKRGQNVTFRCDPISEHNRLYWYRQTLGQGPEFLTYFQNEAQLEKSRLLSDRFSAERPKGSFSTLEIQRTEQGDSAMYLCASSLSATSGADTQYFGPGTRLTVL.

The J gene is TRBJ2-7, the V gene TRBV27; D possibly corresponds to TRBD2 (5 bases). Germline CDR1 and CDR2: MNHEY and SMNVEV (reference sequence). Trimming pared 2 bases from V and 2 bases from J, leaving 13 bases between. This CDR3 has 15 residues. CDR3 coding DNA: TGTGCCAGCAGTTTAGACGGGAAGATGGCCTACGAGCAGTACTTC. As protein: CASSLDGKMAYEQYF.

This clone was seen only a few times. Other DNA variants within this sample encode the same CDR3. This chain joins TRBV10-3 and TRBJ1-1; 10 bases match TRBD1. This CDR3 has 17 amino acids. J was trimmed by 1 base and V by 6 bases; bases with no gene match: 11. Germline-derived CDR1 and CDR2 are ENHRY and SYGVKD. The CDR3 is CAIRQDRGGYGNTEAFF. In nucleotides, the CDR3 is TGTGCCATCAGACAGGACAGGGGGGGATATGGGAACACTGAAGCTTTCTTT.

CDR3 sequence: CASSLTGTDSYNEQFF. In nucleotides, the CDR3 is TGTGCCAGCAGCTTAACCGGGACAGACTCCTACAATGAGCAGTTCTTC. The V call is TRBV7-3, the J call TRBJ2-1, with 7 bases lining up with TRBD1. Germline V lookup: CDR1 SGHTA, CDR2 FQGTGA. The V gene end was trimmed by 0 bases and the J gene end by 0 bases; junction bases not matched to a gene: 2. The length of the CDR3 is 16 residues.

This clone was picked up a small number of times. The chain is built from TRBV14 and TRBJ1-3, with a tentative D call TRBD1 (5 bases). Per germline, CDR1 SGHDN and CDR2 FVKESK. The V end was cut by 4 bases, the J end by 0 bases, with 13 bases between. The CDR3 sequence is 16 residues long. CDR3 protein: CASSPGTWSSGNTIYF. CDR3 bases: TGTGCCAGCAGCCCCGGGACTTGGAGCTCTGGAAACACCATATATTTT.

The chain joins TRBV7-2 to TRBJ1-6; tentatively, D is TRBD1 (6 bases). V lost 6 bases and J 5 bases, leaving 8 bases between the germline ends. Germline V lookup: CDR1 SGHTA, CDR2 FQGNSA. The CDR3 is 13 residues long. The CDR3 DNA reads TGTGCCAGCAGACGGGACAATAATTCACCCCTCCACTTT. Amino acid sequence: CASRRDNNSPLHF.

V and J are TRBV5-5 and TRBJ1-2; possible D gene TRBD1, 6 bases. The CDR3 consists of 15 residues. Germline loops: CDR1 SGHKS, CDR2 YYEKEE (reference sequence). V gave up 1 base and J gave up 3 bases, with 13 bases separating them. The CDR3 protein is CASSLLVRGDYGYTF. CDR3 bases: TGTGCCAGCAGCTTGCTAGTCAGGGGTGACTATGGCTACACCTTC. Supplemented by reference TRBV5-5 and TRBJ1-2, the full variable domain reads DAGVTQSPTHLIKTRGQQVTLRCSPISGHKSVSWYQQVLGQGPQFIFQYYEKEERGRGNFPDRFSARQFPNYSSELNVNALLLGDSALYLCASSLLVRGDYGYTFGSGTRLTVV.

The chain uses TRBV12-5 and TRBJ1-1, with TRBD1 matching 8 bases. The CDR3 is 15 amino acids. The junction had 11 bases not matched to a gene; V was cut back by 4 bases and J by 7 bases. Germline lookup yields CDR1 LGHNT and CDR2 FRNRAP. CDR3 protein: CASGSPNRGVYEAFF. For the CDR3, the DNA is TGTGCTAGTGGTTCCCCTAACAGGGGGGTCTATGAAGCTTTCTTT.

The genes are TRBV11-1 and TRBJ1-1; 7 positions match TRBD1. There are 14 residues in the CDR3. CDR1 and CDR2 (germline): SGHAT, FQDESV (reference sequence). Unmatched junction bases numbered 7, after V lost 5 bases and J lost 4 bases. CDR3 DNA: TGTGCCAGCAGCAAGGCTGACAGGGCCACTGAAGCTTTCTTT. Residues: CASSKADRATEAFF. Full variable domain (rest looked up from reference TRBV11-1 and TRBJ1-1): EAEVAQSPRYKITEKSQAVAFWCDPISGHATLYWYRQILGQGPELLVQFQDESVVDDSQLPKDRFSAERLKGVDSTLKIQPAELGDSAMYLCASSKADRATEAFFGQGTRLTVV.

V usage is TRBV7-6 and J usage is TRBJ2-3; D uncertain. The V end was cut by 2 bases, the J end by 2 bases, with 8 bases between. Germline assignment: CDR1 SGHVS and CDR2 FNYEAQ. The CDR3 totals 14 residues. The CDR3 protein is CASSLSPTTDTQYF. Here the CDR3 DNA reads TGTGCCAGCAGCTTATCCCCTACCACAGATACGCAGTATTTT.